The TCR beta chain described here comes from a study of control samples from healthy donors and cancer patients. TCRdb's table, derived via immunoSEQ multiplex PCR, lists solely in-frame clones and lacks some. The sample has fewer than 95,000 clones; more than 85% are singletons. This receptor was obtained from a woman in her 50s in good health. Input material: blood.

This CDR3 reads CASSLGRGIQETQYF. CDR3 coding DNA: TGTGCCAGCAGCTTAGGGCGGGGGATACAAGAGACCCAGTACTTC. The rearrangement links TRBV11-1 to TRBJ2-5, with 7 bases that match TRBD2. The CDR3 totals 15 residues. The germline V gene encodes CDR1 SGHAT and CDR2 FQDESV (reference sequence). V shed 1 base, J shed 2 bases, and the junction held 4 bases outside the gene matches.